These 9 T cell receptor beta chains originate from one sample sequenced in a study of cytomegalovirus exposure and HLA in healthy donors. The PCR made use of 60 Vbeta and 13 Jbeta primers. This table comes from immunoSEQ multiplex PCR, and its TCRdb copy is limited to in-frame clones, with some not included. The sample lists about 180,000 clones, 70% to 85% seen once, with 1.4% in the top ten. The sequenced sample was PBMCs. All receptors come from a man aged 18 to 29 in good health and CMV-seronegative.

This clone has a single count. V and J are TRBV27 and TRBJ1-6, with TRBD1 as a possible D gene (6 bases). Germline values: CDR1 MNHEY, CDR2 SMNVEV (reference sequence). This CDR3 comprises 15 residues. Trimming took 6 bases from V and 2 from J, leaving 11 bases between them. CDR3 amino acids: CASSRQATYNSPLHF. The CDR3 DNA is TGTGCCAGCAGCCGACAGGCGACCTATAATTCACCCCTCCACTTT.

This chain connects TRBV30 to TRBJ2-7, with 9 positions matching TRBD1. The CDR3 has 13 residues. Germline values: CDR1 GTSNPN, CDR2 SVGIG (reference sequence). The junction had 4 bases not matched to a gene; V was cut back by 6 bases and J by 1 base. Here the CDR3 reads CACTGQGSYEQYF. CDR3 bases: TGTGCCTGTACGGGACAGGGTTCCTACGAGCAGTACTTC. The full variable domain, completed using reference TRBV30 and TRBJ2-7, is SQTIHQWPATLVQPVGSPLSLECTVEGTSNPNLYWYRQAAGRGLQLLFYSVGIGQISSEVPQNLSASRPQDRQFILSSKKLLLSDSGFYLCACTGQGSYEQYFGPGTRLTVT.

This clone was picked up a small number of times. The chain is built from TRBV6-6 and TRBJ2-7, with TRBD2 matching over 8 bases. There are 15 residues in the CDR3. CDR1 is MNHNY, CDR2 SVGAGI, per germline (reference sequence). V was clipped by 5 bases and J by 6 bases; unmatched bases: 12. The CDR3 here is CASSGTGTSIREQYF. DNA of the CDR3: TGTGCCAGCAGTGGGACCGGGACTAGTATCCGCGAGCAGTACTTC.

The chain uses TRBV9 and TRBJ1-2; TRBD1 might be the D (5 bases). The CDR3 sequence is 17 residues long. Germline V lookup: CDR1 SGDLS, CDR2 YYNGEE. Trimming shortened V by 0 bases and J by 0 bases, and 15 bases separated the two germline ends. The CDR3 sequence is CASSVAGGAGPNYGYTF. In DNA form, the CDR3 reads TGTGCCAGCAGCGTAGCGGGAGGGGCAGGTCCTAACTATGGCTACACCTTC.

This clone was observed a handful of times. The gene calls are TRBV4-3 and TRBJ2-3, with 10 bases that match TRBD2. J gave up 5 bases and V 0 bases, and 5 bases lay outside the gene matches. This CDR3 spans 16 amino acids. Germline V gives CDR1 LGHNA, CDR2 YSLEER. CDR3 loop: CASSQEVSSGGDTQYF. CDR3 DNA: TGCGCCAGCAGCCAAGAGGTATCTAGCGGGGGAGATACGCAGTATTTT.

The chain links TRBV6-1 to TRBJ1-5; perhaps TRBD1 as D (6 bases). The V and J ends lost 6 bases and 4 bases respectively, with 10 bases between them. This CDR3 is built from 13 residues. Germline values: CDR1 MNHNS, CDR2 SASEGT. The CDR3 is CASRHTGNQPQHF. The CDR3 DNA is TGTGCCAGCAGGCACACAGGGAATCAGCCCCAGCATTTT.

The gene calls are TRBV12-2 and TRBJ1-2. TRBV12-2 is listed as a pseudogene. The CDR3 runs to 16 residues. The CDR3 reads CASRLSEGGGVYGYTF. The DNA for the CDR3 is TGTGCAAGTCGCTTATCCGAAGGAGGGGGGGTTTATGGCTACACCTTC.

J is TRBJ2-7 and V is TRBV14, with 7 bases matching TRBD1. Germline V gives CDR1 SGHDN, CDR2 FVKESK. The CDR3 is 13 amino acids. Germline trimming cut 2 bases from V and 7 bases from J; bases unmatched to any gene: 5. CDR3 residues: CASSQTGAGEQYF. The CDR3 DNA reads as TGTGCCAGCAGCCAAACAGGGGCCGGTGAGCAGTACTTC.

The V and J genes are TRBV13 and TRBJ1-3; D perhaps matches TRBD1 (6 bases). Trimming removed 0 bases at V and 0 bases at J, with 9 bases between. The CDR3 is 16 amino acids. The germline CDR1 and CDR2 sequences are PRHDT and FYEKMQ (reference sequence). CDR3 amino acids: CASSLGGAPSGNTIYF. The DNA for the CDR3 is TGTGCCAGCAGCTTAGGGGGGGCTCCCTCTGGAAACACCATATATTTT.